These 14 T cell receptor beta chains came from one sample sequenced in a study of blood T cell repertoires in COVID-19. Here immunoSEQ multiplex PCR was the method, and the copy in TCRdb shows in-frame clones only, minus some. The table shows just over 90,000 clones, with 76% occurring only once. The sequenced material came from peripheral blood. These receptors all stem from a man between 70 and 80 years old with acute or convalescent COVID-19.

This chain joins TRBV28 and TRBJ1-1, with D unclear. CDR3 length equals 14 residues. In germline, CDR1 is MDHEN, CDR2 SYDVKM. V lost 6 bases and J 0 bases, leaving 11 bases between the germline ends. The CDR3 region is CASSPPWLNTEAFF. CDR3 in DNA: TGTGCCAGCAGCCCCCCTTGGCTGAACACTGAAGCTTTCTTT.

This chain joins TRBV28 and TRBJ1-5, with a tentative D call TRBD1 (6 bases). This CDR3 is built from 14 residues. Trimming took 8 bases from V and 1 from J, leaving 12 bases between them. Germline loops: CDR1 MDHEN, CDR2 SYDVKM. The CDR3 reads CASRGDMSNQPQHF. CDR3 coding DNA: TGTGCCAGCCGGGGGGACATGAGCAATCAGCCCCAGCATTTT.

This clone turned up a few times. The chain carries TRBV4-1 and TRBJ2-5; the D gene is possibly TRBD1 (6 bases). The CDR3 covers 14 residues. V shed 3 bases and J shed 5 bases, with 13 bases lying between them. Per the germline V gene, CDR1 is MGHRA and CDR2 is YSYEKL. For the CDR3, the DNA is TGCGCCAGCAGCCAGGCACAGGGCCCGGAGACCCAGTACTTC. This gives the protein CASSQAQGPETQYF.

This chain links TRBV24-1 with TRBJ2-3; D is ambiguous. The V gene lost 3 bases and the J gene lost 6 bases, with 3 bases spanning the gap. The CDR3 covers 11 residues. Germline-derived CDR1 and CDR2 are KGHDR and SFDVKD. Here the CDR3 DNA reads TGTGCCACCAGTGATGAGGATACGCAGTATTTT. Encoded protein: CATSDEDTQYF.

The chain uses TRBV2 and TRBJ1-2; 8 bases are a match to TRBD1. The CDR3 length is 13 residues. V lost 4 bases, J lost 7 bases, and 5 bases stayed unmatched. Germline V gives CDR1 SNHLY, CDR2 FYNNEI. The CDR3, as DNA: TGTGCCAGCAGTGGACAGGGGCGGGCTGGCTACACCTTC. It translates to CASSGQGRAGYTF.

J is TRBJ2-5 and V is TRBV5-1; 9 nucleotides line up with TRBD1. The J segment lost 2 bases and the V segment lost 2 bases, leaving 7 bases of the junction unmatched. The germline V gene encodes CDR1 SGHRS and CDR2 YFSETQ. The CDR3 length is 16 residues. CDR3 DNA sequence: TGCGCCAGCAGCTTTACAGGGGGCGCAGCTCAAGAGACCCAGTACTTC. Protein: CASSFTGGAAQETQYF.

The chain has TRBV3-1 (or the pseudogene TRBV3-2) and TRBJ2-2, with TRBD2 identical over 7 bases. Germline V lookup: CDR1 LGHDT, CDR2 YNNKEL (reference sequence). The CDR3 has 17 amino acids. Trimming took 1 base from V and 0 from J; bases not matched to a gene: 5. The CDR3 is CASSQVARGANTGELFF. The CDR3 bases are TGTGCCAGCAGCCAAGTTGCCCGGGGGGCGAACACCGGGGAGCTGTTTTTT.

There are a few counts of this clone. The chain combines TRBV28 with TRBJ1-2; D gene ambiguous. The V end was cut by 3 bases, the J end by 8 bases, with 10 bases between. Germline CDR1 and CDR2: MDHEN and SYDVKM. CDR3 length: 12 residues. The CDR3: CASSLLGDGYTF. CDR3 nucleotide sequence: TGTGCCAGCAGTTTGTTGGGAGACGGCTACACCTTC.

V and J are TRBV7-8 and TRBJ2-5; possible D gene TRBD1, 5 bases. Looked up from germline, CDR1 is SGHVS and CDR2 is FQNEAQ. V lost 2 bases, J lost 2 bases, and 12 bases lay in between. The CDR3 consists of 15 residues. This CDR3 reads CASSLIQGRQETQYF. CDR3 coding DNA: TGTGCCAGCAGCTTAATTCAGGGAAGGCAAGAGACCCAGTACTTC.

In nucleotides, the CDR3 is TGCGCCAGCAGTGAGTCGGGACAGGGGGCCCGGGAGCTGTTTTTT. Its translation: CASSESGQGARELFF. The chain couples TRBV10-1 to TRBJ2-2; 12 bases agree with TRBD1. CDR1 WNHNN and CDR2 SYGVQD come from the germline V gene (reference sequence). Unmatched junction bases numbered 2, after V lost 0 bases and J lost 9 bases. The CDR3 spans 15 residues.

V usage is TRBV18 and J usage is TRBJ2-7; D possibly corresponds to TRBD1 (5 bases). This CDR3 comprises 13 residues. The V gene's germline CDR1 is KGHSH and CDR2 LQKENI. Trimming removed 1 base at V and 6 bases at J, with 10 bases between. CDR3 amino acids: CASSPLSGSEQYF. CDR3 in DNA: TGTGCCAGCTCACCACTCTCAGGGTCCGAGCAGTACTTC.

The CDR3 DNA is TGTGCCACCAGTGATGATGAGCCGGGACAGGTTTCCTTTCAGCGGTCCTACGAGCAGTACGTC. This codes for CATSDDEPGQVSFQRSYEQYV. This rearrangement joins TRBV24-1 to TRBJ2-7; 8 bases agree with TRBD1. The germline V gene encodes CDR1 KGHDR and CDR2 SFDVKD. Germline trimming cut 3 bases from V and 1 base from J; bases unmatched to any gene: 22. The CDR3 is made up of 21 amino acids.

The V and J genes are TRBV4-1 and TRBJ1-2, with a possible D match to TRBD1 (6 bases). The CDR3 totals 15 residues. Deletions cut 0 bases from V and 3 bases from J, with 11 bases between. CDR1 and CDR2 (germline): MGHRA, YSYEKL. CDR3 in amino acids: CASSQDARGYYGYTF. The CDR3 DNA reads as TGCGCCAGCAGCCAAGACGCCAGGGGATACTATGGCTACACCTTC.

This clone has only one observation. The chain joins TRBV6-5 to TRBJ2-2; D might be TRBD2 (5 bases). Trimming removed 8 bases from V and 4 bases from J, with 8 bases in between. CDR3 length equals 12 residues. Germline-derived CDR1 and CDR2 are MNHEY and SVGAGI. The CDR3 region is CASGTSTGELFF. The DNA of the CDR3 is TGTGCCAGCGGCACTAGCACCGGGGAGCTGTTTTTT.